This T cell receptor beta chain was observed in a study of blood T cell repertoires in COVID-19. Overall study context: There were acute and convalescent COVID-19 samples, and they came from the United States, Italy and Spain.

During active infection, Seattle patients enrolled and were then monitored through disease. Generated by immunoSEQ multiplex PCR, the TCRdb table keeps only in-frame clones and is missing some. The table lists 450,000 or so clones, 89% of them singletons, with around 0.92% in the top ten. The origin of this receptor is a man younger than 35 with COVID-19, enrolled during active disease. Material for sequencing was peripheral blood.

The CDR3 here is CASSPRTSGGAGDTQYF. The DNA of the CDR3 is TGTGCCAGCAGCCCCCGGACTAGCGGGGGGGCAGGAGATACGCAGTATTTT. The rearrangement links TRBV7-8 to TRBJ2-3, with 15 bases matching TRBD2. CDR1 is SGHVS and CDR2 is FQNEAQ in the germline V gene. V lost 5 bases, J lost 5 bases, and 8 bases stayed unmatched. CDR3 length equals 17 residues.